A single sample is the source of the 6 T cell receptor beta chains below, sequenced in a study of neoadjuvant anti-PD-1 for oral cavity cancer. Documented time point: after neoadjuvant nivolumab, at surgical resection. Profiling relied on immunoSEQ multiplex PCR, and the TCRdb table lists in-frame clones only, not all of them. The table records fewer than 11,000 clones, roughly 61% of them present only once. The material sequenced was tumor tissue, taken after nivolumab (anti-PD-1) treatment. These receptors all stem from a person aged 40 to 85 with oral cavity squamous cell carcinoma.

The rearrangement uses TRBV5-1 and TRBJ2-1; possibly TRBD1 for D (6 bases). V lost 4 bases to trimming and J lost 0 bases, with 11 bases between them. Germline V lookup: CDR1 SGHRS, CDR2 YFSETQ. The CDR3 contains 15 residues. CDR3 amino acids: CASSPTGSSYNEQFF. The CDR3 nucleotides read TGCGCCAGCAGCCCCACAGGGAGCTCCTACAATGAGCAGTTCTTC.

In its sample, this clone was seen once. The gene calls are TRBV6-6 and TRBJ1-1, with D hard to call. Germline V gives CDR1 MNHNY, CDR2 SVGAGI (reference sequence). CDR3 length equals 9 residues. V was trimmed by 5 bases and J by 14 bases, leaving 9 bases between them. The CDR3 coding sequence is TGTGCCAGCAGTGAACTCCACTTCTTT. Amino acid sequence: CASSELHFF.

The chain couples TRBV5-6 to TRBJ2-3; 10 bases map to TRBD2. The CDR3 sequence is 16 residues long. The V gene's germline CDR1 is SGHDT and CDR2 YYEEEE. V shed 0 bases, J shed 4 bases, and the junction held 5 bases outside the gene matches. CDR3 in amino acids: CASSLVSSGRADTQYF. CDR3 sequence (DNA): TGTGCCAGCAGCTTGGTTTCTAGCGGGAGAGCAGATACGCAGTATTTT. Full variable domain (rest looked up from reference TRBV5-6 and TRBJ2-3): DAGVTQSPTHLIKTRGQQVTLRCSPKSGHDTVSWYQQALGQGPQFIFQYYEEEERQRGNFPDRFSGHQFPNYSSELNVNALLLGDSALYLCASSLVSSGRADTQYFGPGTRLTVL.

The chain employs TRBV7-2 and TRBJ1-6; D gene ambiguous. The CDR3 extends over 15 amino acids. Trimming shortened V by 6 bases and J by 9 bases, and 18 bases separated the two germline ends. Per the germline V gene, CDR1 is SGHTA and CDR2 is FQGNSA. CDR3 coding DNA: TGTGCCAGCAGGCGAAGGACCTCCAAGGGTTCACCCCTCCACTTT. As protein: CASRRRTSKGSPLHF.

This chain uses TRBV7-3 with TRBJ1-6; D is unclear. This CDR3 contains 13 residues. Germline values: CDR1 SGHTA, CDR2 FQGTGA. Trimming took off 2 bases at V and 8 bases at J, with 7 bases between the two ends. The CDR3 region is CASSLQVHSPLHF. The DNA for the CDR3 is TGTGCCAGCAGCTTACAAGTACATTCACCCCTCCACTTT.

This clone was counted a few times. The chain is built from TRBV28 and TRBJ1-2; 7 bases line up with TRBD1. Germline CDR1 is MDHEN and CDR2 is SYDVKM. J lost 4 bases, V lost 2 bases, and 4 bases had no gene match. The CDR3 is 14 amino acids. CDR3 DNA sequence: TGTGCCAGCAGTTTACGACAGGGCCCCTATGGCTACACCTTC. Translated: CASSLRQGPYGYTF.